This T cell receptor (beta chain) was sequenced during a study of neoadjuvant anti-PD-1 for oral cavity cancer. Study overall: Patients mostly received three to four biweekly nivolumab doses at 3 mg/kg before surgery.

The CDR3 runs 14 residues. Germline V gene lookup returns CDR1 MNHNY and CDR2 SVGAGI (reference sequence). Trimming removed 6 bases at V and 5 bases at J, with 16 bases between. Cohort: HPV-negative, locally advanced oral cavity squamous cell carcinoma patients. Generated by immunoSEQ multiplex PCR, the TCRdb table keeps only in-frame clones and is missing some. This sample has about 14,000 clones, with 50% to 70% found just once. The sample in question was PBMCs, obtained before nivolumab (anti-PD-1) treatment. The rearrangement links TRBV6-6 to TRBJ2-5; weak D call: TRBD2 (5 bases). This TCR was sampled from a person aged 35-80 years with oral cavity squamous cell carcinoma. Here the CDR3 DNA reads TGTGCCAGCAGCCCGCCGGGGAGCGCTGAGACCCAGTACTTC. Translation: CASSPPGSAETQYF.